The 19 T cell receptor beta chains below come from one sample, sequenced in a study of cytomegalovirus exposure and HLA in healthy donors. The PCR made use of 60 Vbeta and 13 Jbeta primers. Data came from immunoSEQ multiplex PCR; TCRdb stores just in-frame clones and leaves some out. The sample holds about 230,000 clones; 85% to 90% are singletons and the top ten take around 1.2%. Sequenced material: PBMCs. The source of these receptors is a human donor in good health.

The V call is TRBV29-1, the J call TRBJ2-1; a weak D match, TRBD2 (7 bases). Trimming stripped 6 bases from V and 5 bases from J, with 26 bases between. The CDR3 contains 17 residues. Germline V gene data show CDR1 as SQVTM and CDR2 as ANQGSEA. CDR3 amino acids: CSVEEGGPLEWHNEQFF. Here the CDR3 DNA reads TGCAGCGTCGAGGAGGGGGGGCCCCTTGAGTGGCACAATGAGCAGTTCTTC.

This CDR3 reads CASSLDGTGTDTQYF. The CDR3 coding sequence is TGCGCCAGCAGCTTGGATGGGACAGGCACAGATACGCAGTATTTT. This chain joins TRBV5-1 and TRBJ2-3; 7 bases line up with TRBD1. V was clipped by 0 bases and J by 1 base; unmatched bases: 2. Germline loops: CDR1 SGHRS, CDR2 YFSETQ. This CDR3 has 15 residues. The whole variable domain, filled in from reference TRBV5-1 and TRBJ2-3, reads KAGVTQTPRYLIKTRGQQVTLSCSPISGHRSVSWYQQTPGQGLQFLFEYFSETQRNKGNFPGRFSGRQFSNSRSEMNVSTLELGDSALYLCASSLDGTGTDTQYFGPGTRLTVL.

Written as DNA, the CDR3 is TGTGCCTGGAGAGGACTAGCGGGAGATAGCTCCTACAATGAGCAGTTCTTC. As protein: CAWRGLAGDSSYNEQFF. This chain links TRBV30 with TRBJ2-1; 13 bases align to TRBD2. The length of the CDR3 is 17 residues. Germline assignment: CDR1 GTSNPN and CDR2 SVGIG (reference sequence). V was clipped by 3 bases and J by 0 bases; unmatched bases: 5.

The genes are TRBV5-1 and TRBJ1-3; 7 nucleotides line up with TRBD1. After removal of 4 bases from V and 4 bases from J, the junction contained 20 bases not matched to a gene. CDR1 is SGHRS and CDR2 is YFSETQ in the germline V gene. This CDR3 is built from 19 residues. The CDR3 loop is CASSANLGPFMDRGNTIYF. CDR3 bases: TGCGCCAGCAGCGCCAACCTTGGGCCCTTCATGGACAGGGGAAACACCATATATTTT.

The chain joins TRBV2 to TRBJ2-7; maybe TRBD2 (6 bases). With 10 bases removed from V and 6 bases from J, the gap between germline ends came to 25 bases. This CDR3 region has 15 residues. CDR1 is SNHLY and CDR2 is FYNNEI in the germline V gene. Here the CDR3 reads CATIPYSGGGVEQYF. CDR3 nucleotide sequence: TGTGCCACCATCCCGTATTCTGGCGGCGGGGTCGAGCAGTACTTC. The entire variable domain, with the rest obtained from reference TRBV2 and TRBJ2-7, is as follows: EPEVTQTPSHQVTQMGQEVILRCVPISNHLYFYWYRQILGQKVEFLVSFYNNEISEKSEIFDDQFSVERPDGSNFTLKIRSTKLEDSAMYFCATIPYSGGGVEQYFGPGTRLTVT.

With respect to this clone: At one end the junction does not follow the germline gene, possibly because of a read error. This CDR3 is CASSPGTVYEQHF. Here the CDR3 DNA reads TGCGCCAGCAGCCCAGGGACAGTATACGAGCAGCACTTC. The rearrangement joins TRBV5-1 to TRBJ2-7; TRBD1 matches 7 bases. The CDR3 length is 13 residues. Germline V lookup: CDR1 SGHRS, CDR2 YFSETQ.

The CDR3 bases are TGTGCCAGCAGTCCCAAACGGAGGGCAGGGAGTCTAGAAGCTGGGGCCAACGTCCTGACTTTC. Translated, it gives CASSPKRRAGSLEAGANVLTF. The chain couples TRBV27 to TRBJ2-6; D may be TRBD2 (6 bases). CDR3 length equals 21 residues. Germline-derived CDR1 and CDR2 are MNHEY and SMNVEV (reference sequence). Trimming took 5 bases from V and 2 from J, leaving 28 bases between them.

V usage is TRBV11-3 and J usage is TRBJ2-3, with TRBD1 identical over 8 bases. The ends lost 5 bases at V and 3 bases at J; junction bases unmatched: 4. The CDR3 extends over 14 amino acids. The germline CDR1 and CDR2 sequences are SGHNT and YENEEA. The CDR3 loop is CASSEGQVTDTQYF. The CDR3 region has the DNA TGTGCCAGCAGCGAGGGACAGGTGACAGATACGCAGTATTTT.

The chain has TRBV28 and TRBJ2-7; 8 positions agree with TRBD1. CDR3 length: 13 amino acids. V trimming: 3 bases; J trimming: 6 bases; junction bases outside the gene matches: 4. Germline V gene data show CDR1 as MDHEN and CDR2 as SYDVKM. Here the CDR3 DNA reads TGTGCCAGCAGTTTGGACAGGGTAGGCGAGCAGTACTTC. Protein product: CASSLDRVGEQYF. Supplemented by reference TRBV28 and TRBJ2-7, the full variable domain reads DVKVTQSSRYLVKRTGEKVFLECVQDMDHENMFWYRQDPGLGLRLIYFSYDVKMKEKGDIPEGYSVSREKKERFSLILESASTNQTSMYLCASSLDRVGEQYFGPGTRLTVT.

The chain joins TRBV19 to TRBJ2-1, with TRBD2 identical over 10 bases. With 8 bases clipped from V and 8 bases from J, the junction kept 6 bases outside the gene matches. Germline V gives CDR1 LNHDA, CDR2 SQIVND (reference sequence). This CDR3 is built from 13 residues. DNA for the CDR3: TGTGCCAGTCTTCAGCGGGAGGGTCATGAGCAGTTCTTC. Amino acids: CASLQREGHEQFF.

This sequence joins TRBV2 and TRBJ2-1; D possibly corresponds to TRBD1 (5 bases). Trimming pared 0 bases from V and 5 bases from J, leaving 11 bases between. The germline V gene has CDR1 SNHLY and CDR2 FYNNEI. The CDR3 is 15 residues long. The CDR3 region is CASSEAAGLDNEQFF. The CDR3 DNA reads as TGTGCCAGCAGTGAAGCGGCAGGGTTGGACAATGAGCAGTTCTTC.

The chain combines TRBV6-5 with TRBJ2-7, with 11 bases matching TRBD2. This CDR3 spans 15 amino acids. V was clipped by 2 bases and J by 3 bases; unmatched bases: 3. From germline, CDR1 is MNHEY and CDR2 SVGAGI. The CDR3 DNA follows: TGTGCCAGCAGTTACCAGGGACTAGCGGACTACGAGCAGTACTTC. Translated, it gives CASSYQGLADYEQYF.

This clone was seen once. CDR3 nucleotides: TGTGCCAGCAGGGGGCTAGCGCTCAATGAGCAGTTCTTC. It yields the protein CASRGLALNEQFF. The J gene is TRBJ2-1, the V gene TRBV2; maybe TRBD2 (6 bases). Germline V CDR1 and CDR2: SNHLY, FYNNEI. This CDR3 region has 13 residues. V was shortened by 6 bases and J by 6 bases, with 12 bases between the two germline ends.

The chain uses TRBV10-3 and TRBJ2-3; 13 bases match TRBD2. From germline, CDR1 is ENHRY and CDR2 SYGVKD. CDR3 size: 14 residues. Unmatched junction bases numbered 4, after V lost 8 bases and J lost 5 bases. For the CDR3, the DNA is TGTGCCATCCGAGGACTAGCGGGAGTAGATACGCAGTATTTT. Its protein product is CAIRGLAGVDTQYF.

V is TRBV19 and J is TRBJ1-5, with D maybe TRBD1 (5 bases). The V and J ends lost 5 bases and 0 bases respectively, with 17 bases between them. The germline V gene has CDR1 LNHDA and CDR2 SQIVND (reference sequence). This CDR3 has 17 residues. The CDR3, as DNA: TGTGCCAGTAGTTTGGCAGGGTTGTCCCATAGCAATCAGCCCCAGCATTTT. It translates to CASSLAGLSHSNQPQHF.

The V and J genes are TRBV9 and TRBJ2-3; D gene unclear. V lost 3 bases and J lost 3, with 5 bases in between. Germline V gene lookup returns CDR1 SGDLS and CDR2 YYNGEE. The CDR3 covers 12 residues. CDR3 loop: CASSARTDTQYF. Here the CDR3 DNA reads TGTGCCAGCAGCGCCAGAACAGATACGCAGTATTTT.

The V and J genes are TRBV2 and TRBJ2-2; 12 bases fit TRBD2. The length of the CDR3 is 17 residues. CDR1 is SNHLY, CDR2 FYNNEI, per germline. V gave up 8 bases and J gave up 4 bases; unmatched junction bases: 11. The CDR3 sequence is CASGETSGRWGTGELFF. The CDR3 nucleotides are TGTGCCAGCGGCGAGACTAGCGGGAGATGGGGCACCGGGGAGCTGTTTTTT.

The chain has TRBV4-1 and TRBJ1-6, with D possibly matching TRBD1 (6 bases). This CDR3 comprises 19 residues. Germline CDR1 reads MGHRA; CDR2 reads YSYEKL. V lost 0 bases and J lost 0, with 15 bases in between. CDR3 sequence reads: CASSQDDGGASSYNSPLHF. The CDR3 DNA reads TGCGCCAGCAGCCAAGACGATGGGGGGGCGAGCTCCTATAATTCACCCCTCCACTTT.

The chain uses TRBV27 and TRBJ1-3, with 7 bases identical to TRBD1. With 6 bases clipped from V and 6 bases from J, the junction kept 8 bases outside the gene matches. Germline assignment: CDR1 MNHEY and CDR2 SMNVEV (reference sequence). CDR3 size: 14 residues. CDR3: CASSLTGSANTIYF. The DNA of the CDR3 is TGTGCCAGCAGCTTGACAGGGTCCGCAAACACCATATATTTT.